These T cell receptor beta chains were read from a single sample in a study of HIV-infected patients and healthy controls. One entry per CDR3 protein results from TCRdb running MiXCR on the 5' RACE reads. The profile covers some 9,000 distinct CDR3 sequences, with more than 7% appearing a single time and around 35% taken by the ten largest. This material consisted of blood, taken before antiretroviral therapy. These receptors came from an adult with HIV infection. The donor label of this sample is uncertain. The CDR3 runs from the conserved cysteine through the conserved F or W. Fields, in order: clone size, J gene, V gene, CDR3 protein. Only part of the rows carry a size: once, few, many, or a class if the clone is expanded.

.	TRBJ2-3	TRBV5-4	CASSRGPQDTQYF
.	TRBJ1-2	TRBV10-3	CAISEQGGSNYGYTF
few	TRBJ1-4	TRBV10-3	CAISEGTGLATNEKLFF
many	TRBJ1-4	TRBV18	CASSRGKDGAALFF
many	TRBJ1-4	TRBV6-6	CASSYTPGGIYEKLFF
medium-sized	TRBJ2-5	TRBV12-3/TRBV12-4	CASSRNSGETQYF
.	TRBJ2-7	TRBV28	CASRTATSRYEQYF
many	TRBJ2-1	TRBV24-1	CATTLGTEQFF
many	TRBJ2-5	TRBV5-1	CASSTGGHSQETQYF
large	TRBJ1-3	TRBV20-1	CSARDFAAAGNTIYF
many	TRBJ2-7	TRBV12-3/TRBV12-4	CASSFKGLAKVYEQYF
.	TRBJ2-5	TRBV6-6	CASSSGLETQYF
many	TRBJ2-2	TRBV9	CASSAPGLAVNTGELFF
.	TRBJ2-3	TRBV10-3	CAISGLGAGDADTQYF
many	TRBJ1-1	TRBV11-1	CASSPQRTDEAFF
few	TRBJ1-1	TRBV18	CASSSTGGIDTEAFF
many	TRBJ2-7	TRBV6-2/TRBV6-3	CASSRQVRFYEQYF
medium-sized	TRBJ1-4	TRBV11-2	CASSLDGTGSEKLFF
many	TRBJ2-7	TRBV27	CASSFGHGYEQYF
medium-sized	TRBJ2-1	TRBV24-1	CATSGQGRSNEQFF
many	TRBJ2-5	TRBV2	CASRRGAGEETQYF
.	TRBJ1-5	TRBV3-1	CASSQHREIQPQHF
few	TRBJ1-5	TRBV5-1	CASRQDGGNQPQHF
medium-sized	TRBJ1-4	TRBV5-5	CASSTFGTANEKLFF
many	TRBJ2-2	TRBV5-5	CASSLGWRTNTGELFF
.	TRBJ2-2	TRBV6-1	CASSGGAGGELFF
medium-sized	TRBJ2-1	TRBV24-1	CATGTVNEQFF
.	TRBJ1-2	TRBV29-1	CSVSTRSGYTF
many	TRBJ2-2	TRBV5-1	CASSLRNSNTGELFF
many	TRBJ1-1	TRBV24-1	CATRPRQGFEAFF
.	TRBJ1-1	TRBV3-1	CASSSFGQPGEAFF
many	TRBJ2-3	TRBV7-2	CASSPETHTDTQYF
many	TRBJ1-6	TRBV6-2/TRBV6-3	CASLGDRAASVNSPLHF
many	TRBJ2-7	TRBV5-6	CASSLILGQAYEQYF
medium-sized	TRBJ1-3	TRBV20-1	CSASRAGAGNTIYF
many	TRBJ1-5	TRBV19	CASNWIWGTQPQHF
many	TRBJ2-7	TRBV7-2	CASSRAFEQYF
.	TRBJ2-3	TRBV27	CASSLHYGFTDTQYF
few	TRBJ2-7	TRBV6-2/TRBV6-3	CASNKPSYEQYF
many	TRBJ2-2	TRBV11-2	CASSSILGNTGELFF
many	TRBJ1-1	TRBV21-1	CASSKPGNLVTEAFF
.	TRBJ2-3	TRBV10-1	CASSKGLAGSTDTQYF
.	TRBJ2-1	TRBV6-5	CASKRGQYNEQFF
many	TRBJ1-1	TRBV24-1	CATDRGYTEAFF
many	TRBJ2-3	TRBV12-3/TRBV12-4	CASRDSASTDTQYF
few	TRBJ2-7	TRBV29-1	CSVVTSGPYEQYF
many	TRBJ2-3	TRBV27	CASSKGQSGDTQYF
many	TRBJ2-7	TRBV5-1	CASSPLGLAGGGEQYF
many	TRBJ1-4	TRBV10-2	CASRHRATNEKLFF
many	TRBJ1-5	TRBV6-5	CASSYSRQGGQPQHF